The TCR beta chain under discussion was sequenced for a study of persistence of HIV-infected CD4 T cells. Study-wide results and caveats: Compared with CD3/CD28-stimulated cells, CMV- and Gag-responding cells showed lower TCRbeta richness.

The libraries were made with immunoSEQ version 4 in survey mode. Each sample used up to 1 ug genomic DNA diluted to roughly 10 ng/uL. Produced via immunoSEQ multiplex PCR; TCRdb's table is partial and in-frame only. The sample shows about 48,000 clones, around 80% of them seen only once. The stimulus was lysate of CMV-infected fibroblasts, roughly 10 ug/mL. Memory cells lacking CD40L and CD69 with high CD45RO were sorted. These HIV-1-infected adults initiated suppressive ART in chronic infection. PBMCs were depleted of CD8+ T cells before stimulation. Germline-derived CDR1 and CDR2 are SGHTA and FQGNSA. The CDR3 has 17 residues. V was clipped by 2 bases and J by 3 bases; unmatched bases: 8. For this clone: What it binds is not known.

The chain couples TRBV7-2 to TRBJ2-2, with 8 positions matching TRBD2. The receptor comes from an adult man with HIV who was CMV-seropositive. The sequencing here drew on CD4+ T cells sorted from PBMCs after roughly 18-hour stimulation, taken from a patient who received antiretroviral therapy. The CDR3 coding sequence is TGTGCCAGCAGCTTACCGGGGGGGCTCTCCTACACCGGGGAGCTGTTTTTT. Translated: CASSLPGGLSYTGELFF.